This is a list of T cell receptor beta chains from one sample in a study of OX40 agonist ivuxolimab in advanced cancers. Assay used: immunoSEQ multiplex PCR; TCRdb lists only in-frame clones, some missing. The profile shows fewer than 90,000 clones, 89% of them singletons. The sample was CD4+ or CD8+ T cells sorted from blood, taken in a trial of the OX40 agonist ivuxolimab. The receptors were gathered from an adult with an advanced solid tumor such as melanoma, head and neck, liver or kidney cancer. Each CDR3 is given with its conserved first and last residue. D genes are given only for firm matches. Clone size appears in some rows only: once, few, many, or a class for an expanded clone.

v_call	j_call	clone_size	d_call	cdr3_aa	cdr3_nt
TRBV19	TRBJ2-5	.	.	CASKAGETQYF	TGTGCCAGTAAAGCAGGGGAGACCCAGTACTTC
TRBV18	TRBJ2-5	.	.	CASFGGGTQYF	TGTGCCAGCTTCGGGGGCGGGACCCAGTACTTC
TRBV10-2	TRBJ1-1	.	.	CASSQQGGTEAFF	TGCGCCAGCAGCCAACAGGGCGGGACTGAAGCTTTCTTT
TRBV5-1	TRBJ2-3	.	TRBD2	CASSLGSGDYSTDTQYF	TGCGCCAGCAGCTTGGGTAGCGGGGACTATAGCACAGATACGCAGTATTTT
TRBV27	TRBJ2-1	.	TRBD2	CASSLRGRAGNEQFF	TGTGCCAGCAGTTTACGCGGGAGGGCCGGGAATGAGCAGTTCTTC
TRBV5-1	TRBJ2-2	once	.	CASSLGTSGTGELFF	TGCGCCAGCAGCTTGGGGACCAGCGGCACCGGGGAGCTGTTTTTT
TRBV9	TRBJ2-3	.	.	CASSVGDEPTDTQYF	TGTGCCAGCAGCGTGGGGGACGAGCCGACAGATACGCAGTATTTT
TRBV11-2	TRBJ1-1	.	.	CASSFIPRDTEAFF	TGTGCCAGCAGCTTCATCCCTCGCGACACTGAAGCTTTCTTT
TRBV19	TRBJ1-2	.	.	CASSPADSNYGYTF	TGTGCCAGTAGTCCAGCGGACAGCAACTATGGCTACACCTTC
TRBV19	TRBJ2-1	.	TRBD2	CASSISAGVDRNEQFF	TGTGCCAGTAGTATTTCAGCGGGAGTAGATCGGAATGAGCAGTTCTTC
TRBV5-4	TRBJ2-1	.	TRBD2	CASSLGSRLAGYNEQFF	TGTGCCAGCAGCTTGGGCTCTCGGCTAGCGGGTTACAATGAGCAGTTCTTC
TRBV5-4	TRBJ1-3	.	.	CASSAVSGNTIYF	TGTGCCAGCAGCGCAGTCTCTGGAAACACCATATATTTT
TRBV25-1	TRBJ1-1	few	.	CASSVTRNTEAFF	TGTGCCAGCAGCGTCACAAGGAACACTGAAGCTTTCTTT
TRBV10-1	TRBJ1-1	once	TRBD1	CASRNQGDTEAFF	TGCGCCAGCAGGAATCAGGGGGACACTGAAGCTTTCTTT
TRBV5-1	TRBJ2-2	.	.	CASSSELISNTGELFF	TGCGCCAGCAGCTCCGAGCTAATAAGTAACACCGGGGAGCTGTTTTTT
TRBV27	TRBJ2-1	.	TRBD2	CASSLRGLASPNEQFF	TGTGCCAGCAGTTTACGTGGACTAGCGTCGCCAAATGAGCAGTTCTTC
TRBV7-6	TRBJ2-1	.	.	CASSNPRTGYEQFF	TGTGCCAGCAGCAACCCCCGAACAGGCTATGAGCAGTTCTTC
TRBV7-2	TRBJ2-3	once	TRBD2	CASSLAQRLAGDTQYF	TGTGCCAGCAGCTTAGCGCAGAGACTAGCGGGGGATACGCAGTATTTT
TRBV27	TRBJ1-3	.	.	CASSSGVPGNTIYF	TGTGCCAGCAGTTCAGGGGTACCGGGAAACACCATATATTTT
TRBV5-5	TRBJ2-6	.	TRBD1	CASSWARDSPAGANVLTF	TGTGCCAGCAGCTGGGCCCGGGACAGCCCGGCTGGGGCCAACGTCCTGACTTTC
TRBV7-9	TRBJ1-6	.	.	CASSLLETYNSPLHF	TGTGCCAGCAGCCTCCTTGAGACCTATAATTCACCCCTCCACTTT
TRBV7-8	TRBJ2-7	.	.	CASSLAPTRNEQYF	TGTGCCAGCAGCTTAGCCCCTACTAGAAACGAGCAGTACTTC
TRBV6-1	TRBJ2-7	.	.	CASSEQHSYEQYF	TGTGCCAGCAGTGAACAGCACTCCTACGAGCAGTACTTC
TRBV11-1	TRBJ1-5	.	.	CASSLGSNQPQHF	TGTGCCAGCAGCTTGGGTAGCAATCAGCCCCAGCATTTT
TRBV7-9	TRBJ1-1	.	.	CASSWQGSNTEAFF	TGTGCCAGCAGCTGGCAGGGGTCGAACACTGAAGCTTTCTTT
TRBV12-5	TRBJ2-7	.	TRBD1	CASGLETGGSYEQYF	TGTGCTAGTGGTTTGGAAACAGGGGGATCCTACGAGCAGTACTTC
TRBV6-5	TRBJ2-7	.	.	CASRSSGTMSYEQYF	TGTGCCAGCAGGTCCTCCGGGACCATGAGCTACGAGCAGTACTTC
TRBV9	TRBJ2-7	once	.	CASSPSGDTYEQYF	TGTGCCAGCAGCCCCTCAGGGGATACCTACGAGCAGTACTTC
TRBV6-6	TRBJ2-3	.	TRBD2	CASSWGTSGKADTQYF	TGTGCCAGCAGTTGGGGGACTAGCGGGAAGGCAGATACGCAGTATTTT
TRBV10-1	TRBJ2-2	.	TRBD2	CASRTSDNPGELFF	TGCGCCAGCAGGACTAGCGACAACCCCGGGGAGCTGTTTTTT
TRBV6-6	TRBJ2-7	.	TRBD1	CASSYSGRGNEQYF	TGTGCCAGCAGTTACTCGGGCAGGGGGAACGAGCAGTACTTC
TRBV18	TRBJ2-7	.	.	CASSPGYEAGEQYF	TGTGCCAGCTCACCGGGATACGAGGCCGGCGAGCAGTACTTC
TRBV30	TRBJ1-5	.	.	CAWSVQGNQPQHF	TGTGCCTGGAGTGTCCAGGGCAATCAGCCCCAGCATTTT
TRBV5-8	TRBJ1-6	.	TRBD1	CASRTGQGNNSPLHF	TGTGCCAGCAGGACGGGACAGGGGAATAATTCACCCCTCCACTTT
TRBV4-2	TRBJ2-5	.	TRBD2	CASSLLAGGGETQYF	TGTGCCAGCAGCCTACTAGCGGGAGGGGGGGAGACCCAGTACTTC
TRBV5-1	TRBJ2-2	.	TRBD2	CASSLGAAGGNTGELFF	TGCGCCAGCAGCTTGGGTGCAGCGGGAGGGAACACCGGGGAGCTGTTTTTT
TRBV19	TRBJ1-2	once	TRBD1	CASSTLGQLYGYTF	TGTGCCAGTAGTACACTGGGACAGCTCTATGGCTACACCTTC
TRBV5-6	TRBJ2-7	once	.	CASATGHPRSYEQYF	TGTGCCAGCGCCACAGGGCACCCCAGGTCCTACGAGCAGTACTTC
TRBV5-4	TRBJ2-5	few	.	CASSLGGSETQYF	TGTGCCAGCAGCTTAGGGGGGTCGGAGACCCAGTACTTC
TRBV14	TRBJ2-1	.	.	CASSPNGAAGNEQFF	TGTGCCAGCAGCCCGAATGGCGCGGCAGGGAATGAGCAGTTCTTC
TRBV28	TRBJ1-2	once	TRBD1	CASSLTGMGYGYTF	TGTGCCAGCAGTTTGACAGGGATGGGCTATGGCTACACCTTC
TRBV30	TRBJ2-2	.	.	CAWSGGAGELFF	TGTGCCTGGAGTGGGGGGGCAGGGGAGCTGTTTTTT
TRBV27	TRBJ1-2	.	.	CASRGGYTF	TGTGCCAGCAGAGGTGGCTACACCTTC
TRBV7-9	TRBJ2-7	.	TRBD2	CASSLGTTTYEQYF	TGTGCCAGCAGCTTGGGGACTACCACTTACGAGCAGTACTTC
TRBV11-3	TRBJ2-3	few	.	CASSFVHGGQVTQYF	TGTGCCAGCAGCTTCGTTCACGGGGGCCAGGTGACGCAGTATTTT
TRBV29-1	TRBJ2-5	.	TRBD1	CSVGQAQETQYF	TGCAGCGTCGGACAGGCCCAAGAGACCCAGTACTTC
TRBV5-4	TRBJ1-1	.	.	CASSRLNTEAFF	TGTGCCAGCAGCAGGCTGAACACTGAAGCTTTCTTT
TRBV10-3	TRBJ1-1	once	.	CAISELGGKDTEAFF	TGTGCCATCAGTGAACTAGGGGGAAAGGACACTGAAGCTTTCTTT
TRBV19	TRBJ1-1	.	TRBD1	CASSKTGTGANTEAFF	TGTGCCAGTAGCAAGACTGGGACAGGGGCGAACACTGAAGCTTTCTTT
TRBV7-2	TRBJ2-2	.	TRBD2	CASSTPGLAGGNTGELFF	TGTGCCAGCAGCACCCCCGGACTAGCGGGAGGTAACACCGGGGAGCTGTTTTTT
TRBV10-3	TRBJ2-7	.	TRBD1	CAIRPRAQGAEYEQYF	TGTGCCATCAGACCTCGGGCCCAGGGGGCAGAGTACGAGCAGTACTTC
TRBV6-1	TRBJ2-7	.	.	CASRSRDHEQYF	TGTGCCAGCAGGAGCCGGGACCACGAGCAGTACTTC
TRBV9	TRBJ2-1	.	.	CASSVGVGSNEQFF	TGTGCCAGCAGCGTAGGGGTCGGTTCCAATGAGCAGTTCTTC
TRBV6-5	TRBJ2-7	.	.	CASSYNTGTYEQYF	TGTGCCAGCAGTTACAACACAGGCACCTACGAGCAGTACTTC
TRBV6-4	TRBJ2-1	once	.	CASSEGRKTYYNEQFF	TGTGCCAGCAGTGAGGGTCGTAAAACCTACTACAATGAGCAGTTCTTC